This T cell receptor beta chain is drawn from a study of cytomegalovirus exposure and HLA in healthy donors. Study outcomes and limitations: Rare TCR sequences predominated, though certain public TCRs were found in many donors. TCR beta V segments were, for the most part, productive about 87% or about 30% of the time in an earlier analysis. Information on immune exposure was restricted to one variable (CMV serostatus).

V shed 5 bases and J shed 2 bases, with 15 bases lying between them. The CDR3 loop spans 15 amino acids. Germline loops: CDR1 MDHEN, CDR2 SYDVKM. Primers for the PCR totalled 60 Vbeta and 13 Jbeta. Data came from immunoSEQ multiplex PCR; TCRdb stores just in-frame clones and leaves some out. The table lists around 160,000 clones, 70% to 85% of them singletons, with approximately 1.5% in the top ten. Details on this clone: The antigen remains undetermined.

The receptor comes from a male donor in good health and CMV-seronegative. Sequencing input: PBMCs. The chain uses TRBV28 and TRBJ1-2; maybe TRBD1 (5 bases). DNA of the CDR3: TGTGCCAGCAGTGCCGCCGGGGGTACCAACTATGGCTACACCTTC. Translated, it gives CASSAAGGTNYGYTF.